This T cell receptor beta chain is from a study of blood T cell repertoires in COVID-19. Study-level background: T cells, B-cell-depleted T cells, or PBMCs supplied cDNA or gDNA.

This clone was seen more than once but under ten times. As handled by the study authors: Estimation of nucleated cell counts relied on the amplification of reference gene primers. Repertoires were generated with immunoSEQ multiplex PCR, while TCRdb's copy carries only in-frame clones and drops some. The V and J calls and clone size come from that table; D and trimming were worked out from the DNA. The data hold about 140,000 clones, with more than 60% observed a single time. The sequence was obtained from a man older than 75 with acute or convalescent COVID-19. The sample comprised peripheral blood.

The CDR3 region has the DNA TGTGCCAGCAGCCAGCTGGGGCACTTAAAAGAGACCCAGTACTTC. This codes for CASSQLGHLKETQYF. The V and J genes are TRBV7-8 and TRBJ2-5; tentatively, D is TRBD1 (5 bases). V was pared by 5 bases and J by 3 bases, with 16 bases between. The germline V gene encodes CDR1 SGHVS and CDR2 FQNEAQ. The CDR3 runs to 15 residues. Filled out from reference TRBV7-8 and TRBJ2-5, the complete variable domain reads GAGVSQSPRYKVAKRGQDVALRCDPISGHVSLFWYQQALGQGPEFLTYFQNEAQLDKSGLPSDRFFAERPEGSVSTLKIQRTQQEDSAVYLCASSQLGHLKETQYFGPGTRLLVL.